Below are 16 T cell receptor beta chains sequenced from a single sample in a study of T cell responses to AZD1222 COVID-19 vaccine. Data came from immunoSEQ multiplex PCR; TCRdb stores just in-frame clones and leaves some out. This sample has approximately 100,000 clones, with 80% to 90% found just once. The input for sequencing was peripheral blood, taken on day 0 of AZD1222 vaccination. The receptor set was obtained from an adult in good health.

This clone has a single count. The chain employs TRBV7-9 and TRBJ2-3; D possibly corresponds to TRBD2 (6 bases). V was cut by 8 bases and J by 3 bases, with 24 bases left in between. The germline V gene encodes CDR1 SEHNR and CDR2 FQNEAQ (reference sequence). The CDR3 has 17 amino acids. CDR3 sequence: CASRRAPYHLGTDTQYF. CDR3 bases: TGTGCCAGCCGGAGGGCTCCGTACCACCTAGGGACAGATACGCAGTATTTT.

The chain recombines TRBV7-2 with TRBJ2-5, with unresolved D. The CDR3 is made up of 11 amino acids. Trimming removed 3 bases from V and 9 bases from J, with 8 bases in between. Germline loops: CDR1 SGHTA, CDR2 FQGNSA. The CDR3 region has the DNA TGTGCCAGCAGCTTTCGCGTGGCCCAGTACTTC. Protein: CASSFRVAQYF.

The V gene is TRBV11-2, the J gene TRBJ2-6; TRBD1 matches 9 bases. Germline V lookup: CDR1 SGHAT, CDR2 FQNNGV. CDR3 length: 18 amino acids. V dropped 4 bases and J dropped 2; count of bases not matched to a gene: 9. The CDR3 bases are TGTGCCAGCAGCTCTAACAGGGGGCGAAATACTGGGGCCAACGTCCTGACTTTC. Translated: CASSSNRGRNTGANVLTF.

This clone was observed a single time. This sequence joins TRBV19 and TRBJ1-1, with a possible D match to TRBD1 (5 bases). The germline V gene encodes CDR1 LNHDA and CDR2 SQIVND (reference sequence). V dropped 3 bases and J dropped 2 bases, with 22 bases sitting between them. The CDR3 spans 18 residues. The DNA for the CDR3 is TGTGCCAGTAGTATCACCACTCGTGGGAGGGGCCGAAACACTGAAGCTTTCTTT. Protein sequence: CASSITTRGRGRNTEAFF.

The V gene is TRBV18, the J gene TRBJ1-6, with D possibly TRBD1 on 6 matching bases. CDR1 and CDR2 from the germline V gene are KGHSH and LQKENI. V was cut by 5 bases and J by 10 bases, with 21 bases left in between. The CDR3 is 16 residues long. DNA for the CDR3: TGTGCCAGCTCATCGCCGGAGACAGGAGGGGCCTCACCCCTCCACTTT. Its protein product is CASSSPETGGASPLHF.

The V and J genes are TRBV5-5 and TRBJ1-1, with D possibly being TRBD1 (5 bases). The CDR3 consists of 16 residues. Germline V lookup: CDR1 SGHKS, CDR2 YYEKEE (reference sequence). Trimming stripped 4 bases from V and 1 base from J, with 17 bases between. The CDR3 DNA is TGTGCCAGCAGCCATGGAGTGGGGGTCACGAACACTGAAGCTTTCTTT. The encoded protein is CASSHGVGVTNTEAFF.

The chain is built from TRBV7-2 and TRBJ1-4, with D maybe TRBD1 (6 bases). V shed 5 bases and J shed 5 bases, with 12 bases lying between them. CDR3 length: 14 amino acids. Germline values: CDR1 SGHTA, CDR2 FQGNSA. The DNA of the CDR3 is TGTGCCAGCAGCCCTACAGGGCCCAATGAAAAACTGTTTTTT. This encodes CASSPTGPNEKLFF.

The chain couples TRBV30 to TRBJ1-1, with TRBD1 matching 9 bases. Per germline, CDR1 GTSNPN and CDR2 SVGIG (reference sequence). CDR3 length: 14 amino acids. V shed 0 bases and J 11 bases; nucleotides not matched to a gene: 10. The CDR3 DNA follows: TGTGCCTGGAGTGTCCCGGGACAGGGTTTTTGGGCTTTCTTT. Its translation is CAWSVPGQGFWAFF.

There are a few counts of this clone. This chain links TRBV15 with TRBJ1-5; D is undetermined. Trimming removed 3 bases from V and 0 bases from J, with 9 bases in between. Germline CDR1 LNHNV, CDR2 YYDKDF (reference sequence). The CDR3 spans 15 residues. The chain's CDR3 is CATSSSGTSNQPQHF. DNA for the CDR3: TGTGCCACCAGCAGTTCAGGTACTAGCAATCAGCCCCAGCATTTT. Full variable domain (missing parts from reference TRBV15 and TRBJ1-5): DAMVIQNPRYQVTQFGKPVTLSCSQTLNHNVMYWYQQKSSQAPKLLFHYYDKDFNNEADTPDNFQSRRPNTSFCFLDIRSPGLGDTAMYLCATSSSGTSNQPQHFGDGTRLSIL.

This clone was counted a single time. The chain has TRBV18 and TRBJ2-6; D may be TRBD1 (6 bases). The V end was cut by 0 bases, the J end by 1 base, with 10 bases between. This CDR3 spans 17 amino acids. Germline CDR1 and CDR2: KGHSH and LQKENI. DNA for the CDR3: TGTGCCAGCTCACCACCGGTGGACAGTTCTGGGGCCAACGTCCTGACTTTC. This gives the protein CASSPPVDSSGANVLTF. Looking up the rest from reference TRBV18 and TRBJ2-6 gives the full variable domain: NAGVMQNPRHLVRRRGQEARLRCSPMKGHSHVYWYRQLPEEGLKFMVYLQKENIIDESGMPKERFSAEFPKEGPSILRIQQVVRGDSAAYFCASSPPVDSSGANVLTFGAGSRLTVL.

The rearrangement uses TRBV4-1 and TRBJ2-7, with 10 bases lining up with TRBD1. V dropped 1 base and J dropped 2; count of bases not matched to a gene: 2. The germline CDR1 and CDR2 sequences are MGHRA and YSYEKL. The CDR3 has 15 amino acids. The CDR3 loop is CASSQGGQGTYEQYF. In DNA, the CDR3 is TGCGCCAGCAGCCAAGGGGGACAGGGGACCTACGAGCAGTACTTC.

In its sample, this clone was seen a few times. V and J are TRBV7-9 and TRBJ1-6; 7 bases fit TRBD1. Germline values: CDR1 SEHNR, CDR2 FQNEAQ (reference sequence). The CDR3 length is 15 residues. The trim removed 5 bases at V and 7 bases at J, leaving 8 bases unmatched. CDR3 sequence reads: CASSRGTAGNSPLHF. The CDR3 DNA reads TGTGCCAGCAGCCGGGGGACAGCGGGGAATTCACCCCTCCACTTT.

The chain joins TRBV28 to TRBJ2-4; 7 bases match TRBD1. This CDR3 comprises 16 residues. With V trimmed by 5 bases and J by 1 base, 8 bases remained unmatched. Germline-derived CDR1 and CDR2 are MDHEN and SYDVKM. This CDR3 is CASSLSQGVAKNIQYF. The CDR3 region has the DNA TGTGCCAGCAGTCTTAGTCAGGGGGTCGCCAAAAACATTCAGTACTTC.

This sequence joins TRBV5-1 and TRBJ2-7, with a tentative D call TRBD2 (5 bases). Trimming took off 3 bases at V and 4 bases at J, with 8 bases between the two ends. The CDR3 extends over 12 amino acids. Germline V CDR1 and CDR2: SGHRS, YFSETQ. CDR3 region: CASSSEVYEQYF. CDR3 coding DNA: TGCGCCAGCAGCTCGGAGGTTTACGAGCAGTACTTC.

The V call is TRBV24-1, the J call TRBJ1-1, with D perhaps TRBD1 (6 bases). From germline, CDR1 is KGHDR and CDR2 SFDVKD. CDR3 length equals 15 residues. The V gene lost 4 bases and the J gene lost 1 base, with 12 bases spanning the gap. CDR3 nucleotide sequence: TGTGCCACCAGTGACGCCGGGGGGCGGAACACTGAAGCTTTCTTT. It codes for CATSDAGGRNTEAFF.

V and J are TRBV27 and TRBJ2-3, with D possibly TRBD2 on 7 matching bases. This CDR3 has 15 amino acids. Germline V gene sequence: CDR1 MNHEY, CDR2 SMNVEV (reference sequence). The V gene lost 2 bases and the J gene lost 0 bases, with 9 bases spanning the gap. CDR3 amino acids: CASSLGGASTDTQYF. The CDR3 bases are TGTGCCAGCAGTTTAGGGGGGGCTAGCACAGATACGCAGTATTTT.